A single sample gave rise to the 9 T cell receptor beta chains below, sequenced in a study of identical twins. TCRdb recomputed calls from the 5' RACE reads with MiXCR, one row per CDR3 protein. The table shows roughly 720,000 distinct CDR3 sequences, with 15% to 20% occurring only once. The same sample was also used in a study of T cells expressing NK-cell markers.

The specimen was PBMCs. The receptors come from a woman between 18 and 30 years old in good health.

This clonotype was counted a few times. The genes are TRBV20-1 and TRBJ2-7; 9 bases match TRBD2. The trim removed 3 bases at V and 4 bases at J, leaving 10 bases unmatched. The V gene's germline CDR1 is DFQATT and CDR2 SNEGSKA (reference sequence). The CDR3 length is 15 residues. Here the CDR3 reads CSASPPGLALYEQYF. The CDR3 region has the DNA TGCAGTGCTAGTCCTCCGGGACTAGCTTTATACGAGCAGTACTTC.

This chain uses TRBV10-1 with TRBJ1-2; D uncertain. Looked up from germline, CDR1 is WNHNN and CDR2 is SYGVQD (reference sequence). The V and J ends lost 7 bases and 4 bases respectively, with 7 bases between them. The CDR3 loop spans 11 amino acids. The CDR3 is CASTGPYGYTF. The DNA of the CDR3 is TGCGCCAGCACTGGGCCCTATGGCTACACCTTC.

The sample holds a few counts of this clonotype. The chain links TRBV6-1 to TRBJ2-5; 7 bases agree with TRBD1. This CDR3 has 16 amino acids. Germline V gene sequence: CDR1 MNHNS, CDR2 SASEGT. After removal of 3 bases from V and 5 bases from J, the junction contained 12 bases not matched to a gene. The CDR3, as DNA: TGTGCCAGCAGTGATGGGACAGATCGGTTCCGGGAGACCCAGTACTTC. It specifies CASSDGTDRFRETQYF.

This clonotype was seen a handful of times. The chain is built from TRBV6-1 and TRBJ2-7; D may be TRBD2 (6 bases). The V end was cut by 7 bases, the J end by 3 bases, with 19 bases between. Germline CDR1 reads MNHNS; CDR2 reads SASEGT. The CDR3 contains 15 residues. CDR3 sequence: CASINPGEKYYEQYF. The CDR3 nucleotides are TGTGCCAGCATAAATCCGGGGGAGAAGTACTACGAGCAGTACTTC.

The genes are TRBV6-1 and TRBJ2-3, with D possibly called TRBD1 or TRBD2 (6 bases each). The germline CDR1 and CDR2 sequences are MNHNS and SASEGT. The CDR3 loop spans 13 amino acids. Trimming shortened V by 8 bases and J by 6 bases, and 15 bases separated the two germline ends. In nucleotides, the CDR3 is TGTGCCAGCCGTAGGGGGGCCCAGGATACGCAGTATTTT. Encoded protein: CASRRGAQDTQYF.

The chain is built from TRBV10-3 and TRBJ1-5, with 12 nucleotides matching TRBD1. The V gene end was trimmed by 10 bases and the J gene end by 6 bases; junction bases not matched to a gene: 7. The CDR3 has 14 amino acids. Germline V gives CDR1 ENHRY, CDR2 SYGVKD. CDR3 sequence: CATTGTGGVQPQHF. The CDR3 DNA reads as TGTGCCACCACCGGGACAGGGGGCGTTCAGCCCCAGCATTTT.

Concerning this clonotype: One end of the junction fails to match germline, which may point to a read error. The V call is TRBV12-3 or TRBV12-4, the J call TRBJ2-4; D ambiguous. This CDR3 region has 12 residues. This CDR3 reads CASSLVMGARAF. The CDR3 DNA follows: TGTGCCAGCAGTTTGGTTATGGGCGCCCGGGCCTTC.

The chain couples TRBV20-1 to TRBJ2-1, with a tentative D call TRBD2 (5 bases). Germline V lookup: CDR1 DFQATT, CDR2 SNEGSKA (reference sequence). With 0 bases removed from V and 7 bases from J, the gap between germline ends came to 16 bases. This CDR3 contains 15 residues. CDR3 sequence: CSARDLSGLENEQFF. In nucleotides, the CDR3 is TGCAGTGCTAGAGATCTGTCAGGACTTGAAAATGAGCAGTTCTTC.

The J gene is TRBJ1-2, the V gene TRBV6-1; D remains ambiguous. The germline CDR1 and CDR2 sequences are MNHNS and SASEGT. V lost 4 bases and J lost 9, with 6 bases in between. This CDR3 comprises 10 residues. The CDR3 DNA is TGTGCCAGCAGTGCAAGCAGCTACACCTTC. Protein sequence: CASSASSYTF.